A single sample is the source of the 13 T cell receptor beta chains below, sequenced in a study. TCRdb fed the RT-PCR reads into MiXCR, producing one record per CDR3 protein. The data contain fewer than 800,000 distinct CDR3 sequences, over 12% of them singletons. Sequencing was done on a sample of memory CD4+ T cells from blood. The receptor set was obtained from a female donor in good health, serving as a healthy control.

The V and J genes are TRBV2 and TRBJ1-4, with 7 bases that match TRBD1. This CDR3 is 16 amino acids long. Looked up from germline, CDR1 is SNHLY and CDR2 is FYNNEI. V lost 6 bases to trimming and J lost 7 bases; unmatched junction nucleotides: 14. The CDR3 DNA sequence: TGTGCCAGCAGCTCAAATAGACAGGGACTCTCTGAAAAACTGTTTTTT. This gives the protein CASSSNRQGLSEKLFF.

This sequence joins TRBV7-9 and TRBJ2-5, with D possibly being TRBD1 (6 bases). V dropped 5 bases and J dropped 3 bases, with 16 bases sitting between them. The CDR3 contains 15 residues. Looked up from germline, CDR1 is SEHNR and CDR2 is FQNEAQ (reference sequence). The CDR3 protein is CASSKIGGAEETQYF. CDR3 DNA: TGTGCCAGCAGCAAAATAGGGGGAGCGGAAGAGACCCAGTACTTC.

This clonotype was recorded many times. The chain links TRBV7-3 to TRBJ2-3; 11 bases fit TRBD2. With V trimmed by 1 base and J by 2 bases, 8 bases remained unmatched. Germline V gives CDR1 SGHTA, CDR2 FQGTGA. CDR3 length: 18 amino acids. The CDR3 sequence is CASSLKGLAGGTTDTQYF. The CDR3 DNA is TGTGCCAGCAGCTTAAAGGGCCTAGCGGGAGGAACCACAGATACGCAGTATTTT.

This clonotype was detected ten times or more. The rearrangement uses TRBV29-1 and TRBJ2-1; TRBD1 is a possible D gene (6 bases). Germline loops: CDR1 SQVTM, CDR2 ANQGSEA. The ends were cut back, 1 base at V and 1 base at J, with 11 bases in the middle. This CDR3 region has 15 residues. In DNA form, the CDR3 reads TGCAGCGTTGAAGGGCGCAGGGGATCCTACAATGAGCAGTTCTTC. It translates to CSVEGRRGSYNEQFF.

This chain connects TRBV5-1 to TRBJ2-7; maybe TRBD1 (6 bases). Trimming left V 0 bases short and J 3 bases short, with 19 bases between. The CDR3 runs 17 residues. The V gene's germline CDR1 is SGHRS and CDR2 YFSETQ. The DNA of the CDR3 is TGCGCCAGCAGCTTGGCTGCAGGGGTGACCGGGGTCTACGAGCAGTACTTC. Translation: CASSLAAGVTGVYEQYF.

This clonotype was seen repeatedly, ten times or more. The chain carries TRBV10-3 and TRBJ2-6; 7 bases fit TRBD2. V lost 4 bases to trimming and J lost 0 bases; unmatched junction nucleotides: 6. The germline V gene encodes CDR1 ENHRY and CDR2 SYGVKD. The CDR3 consists of 17 residues. Written as DNA, the CDR3 is TGTGCCATCAGTGCGGGGGAGGGGAACTCTGGGGCCAACGTCCTGACTTTC. Amino acids: CAISAGEGNSGANVLTF.

This clonotype was recorded a few times. V usage is TRBV5-1 and J usage is TRBJ1-3; D call uncertain. This CDR3 is 14 amino acids long. V lost 2 bases and J 0 bases, leaving 6 bases between the germline ends. CDR1 and CDR2 (germline): SGHRS, YFSETQ. The chain's CDR3 is CASSLESSGNTIYF. The CDR3 DNA reads TGCGCCAGCAGCTTAGAGAGCTCTGGAAACACCATATATTTT.

This clonotype was seen ten or more times. The genes are TRBV7-2 and TRBJ2-2; D remains unclear. CDR1 SGHTA and CDR2 FQGNSA come from the germline V gene. This CDR3 comprises 14 residues. Trimming shortened V by 0 bases and J by 6 bases, and 8 bases separated the two germline ends. The CDR3: CASSLARPPGELFF. CDR3 in DNA: TGTGCCAGCAGCTTAGCGCGCCCCCCCGGGGAGCTGTTTTTT.

This clonotype has a handful of counts. The chain carries TRBV9 and TRBJ2-7; tentatively, D is TRBD1 (6 bases). The CDR3 is 15 amino acids. The germline V and J ends were trimmed by 0 bases and 0 bases, with 10 bases remaining between them. The germline CDR1 and CDR2 sequences are SGDLS and YYNGEE. CDR3 sequence (DNA): TGTGCCAGCAGCGTAGGACGGGACAACTCCTACGAGCAGTACTTC. Amino acids: CASSVGRDNSYEQYF.

The chain links TRBV6-5 to TRBJ1-4; D is undetermined. Per the germline V gene, CDR1 is MNHEY and CDR2 is SVGAGI. The CDR3 runs 14 residues. V was trimmed by 6 bases and J by 8 bases, leaving 16 bases between them. The CDR3 region has the DNA TGTGCCAGCAGCCCCGAAACGGGAGGAGAAAAACTGTTTTTT. It specifies CASSPETGGEKLFF.

This clonotype was picked up a small number of times. V is TRBV7-3 and J is TRBJ2-3; D may be TRBD2 (7 bases). The CDR3 extends over 16 amino acids. V was clipped by 3 bases and J by 2 bases, with 15 bases between them. CDR1 is SGHTA and CDR2 is FQGTGA in the germline V gene. Written as DNA, the CDR3 is TGTGCCAGCAGCTTGGGTGGGGGGGCCTACACAGATACGCAGTATTTT. This translates into CASSLGGGAYTDTQYF.

The chain joins TRBV10-3 to TRBJ2-7; D not certain. Trimming shortened V by 2 bases and J by 5 bases, and 25 bases separated the two germline ends. The CDR3 runs 18 residues. From germline, CDR1 is ENHRY and CDR2 SYGVKD. The chain's CDR3 is CAISESPAKWPALDEQYF. The CDR3 nucleotides read TGTGCCATCAGTGAGAGCCCCGCAAAGTGGCCCGCTTTGGACGAGCAGTACTTC.

This clonotype was recorded many times. The rearrangement joins TRBV29-1 to TRBJ2-7; TRBD1 or TRBD2 may be the D gene (5 bases each). Germline CDR1 and CDR2: SQVTM and ANQGSEA. The CDR3 runs 15 residues. V gave up 6 bases and J gave up 3 bases, with 21 bases separating them. For the CDR3, the DNA is TGCAGCGTGGGAAACGGGGCTATCCTAGGCTACGAGCAGTACTTC. This codes for CSVGNGAILGYEQYF.